Listed below are T cell receptor beta chains from one sample, sequenced in a study of blood T cell repertoires in COVID-19. The protocol was immunoSEQ multiplex PCR, while the TCRdb copy is restricted to in-frame clones and leaves out a portion. The data hold about 240,000 clones, with about 88% observed a single time. Material: peripheral blood. The receptors derive from a woman in her seventies with active or convalescent COVID-19. CDR3s include the opening cysteine and the closing phenylalanine or tryptophan. The D gene is left open where the match is weak. Part of the rows lack a size; the others show once, few, many or a class for expanded clones.

size,V,D,J,CDR3,DNA
few,TRBV11-2,-,TRBJ1-4,CASSLWGLSTANEKLFF,TGTGCCAGCAGCTTGTGGGGGCTTTCGACAGCTAATGAAAAACTGTTTTTT
-,TRBV7-6,TRBD1,TRBJ2-2,CASSFNRDRGAGELFF,TGTGCCAGCAGCTTTAACCGGGACAGGGGGGCCGGGGAGCTGTTTTTT
few,TRBV9,-,TRBJ2-7,CASSVGGWRDEQYF,TGTGCCAGCAGCGTAGGGGGCTGGCGTGACGAGCAGTACTTC
few,TRBV5-5,-,TRBJ1-5,CASSLLLINQPQHF,TGTGCCAGCAGCTTGTTACTGATCAATCAGCCCCAGCATTTT
-,TRBV19,-,TRBJ2-1,CASSTASYNEQFF,TGTGCCAGTAGTACAGCTAGCTACAATGAGCAGTTCTTC
-,TRBV7-3,TRBD1,TRBJ2-4,CASSPDLTGSIQYF,TGTGCCAGCAGCCCAGACCTGACAGGGTCCATTCAGTACTTC
-,TRBV7-8,-,TRBJ1-2,CASSLEFSGNYGYTF,TGTGCCAGCAGCTTAGAGTTCTCAGGGAACTATGGCTACACCTTC
-,TRBV5-4,TRBD1,TRBJ1-1,CASSLELQGAEAFF,TGTGCCAGCAGCTTGGAACTACAGGGGGCTGAAGCTTTCTTT
-,TRBV6-6,-,TRBJ2-1,CASSHPQVRRNNEQFF,TGTGCCAGCAGCCATCCACAGGTTCGCAGGAACAATGAGCAGTTCTTC
-,TRBV19,-,TRBJ1-3,CASLGSGNTIYF,TGTGCCAGTCTCGGTTCTGGAAACACCATATATTTT
-,TRBV6-5,-,TRBJ1-1,CASRRGRNTEAFF,TGTGCCAGTCGGCGGGGAAGGAACACTGAAGCTTTCTTT
-,TRBV5-4,TRBD2,TRBJ2-3,CASSSERGGSDTQYF,TGTGCCAGCAGCTCCGAGCGGGGGGGGTCAGATACGCAGTATTTT
-,TRBV14,-,TRBJ2-7,CASSPAGNSYEQYF,TGTGCCAGCAGCCCCGCGGGCAATTCCTACGAGCAGTACTTC
-,TRBV7-8,-,TRBJ1-2,CASSLAQQGGMGYTF,TGTGCCAGCAGCTTAGCGCAACAGGGTGGTATGGGCTACACCTTC
-,TRBV18,TRBD1,TRBJ1-2,CASSPRQGERVNYGYTF,TGTGCCAGCTCACCACGGCAGGGGGAGAGGGTTAACTATGGCTACACCTTC
-,TRBV9,TRBD2,TRBJ2-3,CASDSMLAGTDTQYF,TGTGCCAGCGACTCTATGCTAGCGGGGACAGATACGCAGTATTTT
-,TRBV7-6,-,TRBJ2-5,CASSPRLQETQYF,TGTGCCAGCAGCCCGAGACTCCAAGAGACCCAGTACTTC
few,TRBV24-1,-,TRBJ1-5,CATSGPGLSNQPQHF,TGTGCCACCAGTGGTCCAGGGCTTAGCAATCAGCCCCAGCATTTT